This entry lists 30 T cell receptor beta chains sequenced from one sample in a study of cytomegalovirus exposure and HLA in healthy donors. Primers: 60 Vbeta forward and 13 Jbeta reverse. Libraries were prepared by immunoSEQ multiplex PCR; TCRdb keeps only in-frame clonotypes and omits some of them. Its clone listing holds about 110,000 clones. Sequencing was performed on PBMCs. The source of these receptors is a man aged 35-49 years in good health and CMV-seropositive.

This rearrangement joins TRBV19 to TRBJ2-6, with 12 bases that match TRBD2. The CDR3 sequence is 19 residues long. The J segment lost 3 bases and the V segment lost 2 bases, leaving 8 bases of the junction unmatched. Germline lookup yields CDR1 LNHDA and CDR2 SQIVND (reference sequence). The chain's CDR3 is CASSIRGLAGFYGANVLTF. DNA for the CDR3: TGTGCCAGTAGTATAAGAGGACTAGCGGGATTCTATGGGGCCAACGTCCTGACTTTC.

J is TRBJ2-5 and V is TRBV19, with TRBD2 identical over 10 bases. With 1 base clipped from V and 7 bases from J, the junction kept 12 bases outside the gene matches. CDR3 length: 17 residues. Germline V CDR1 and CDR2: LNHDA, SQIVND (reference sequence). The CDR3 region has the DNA TGTGCCAGTAGTATAGGGAGCGGGAGGGCCCATGTGGGGACCCAGTACTTC. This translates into CASSIGSGRAHVGTQYF.

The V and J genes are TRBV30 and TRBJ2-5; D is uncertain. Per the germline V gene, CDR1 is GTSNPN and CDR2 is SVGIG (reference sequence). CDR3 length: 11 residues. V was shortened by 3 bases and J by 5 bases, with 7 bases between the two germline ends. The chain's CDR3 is CAWSPGETQYF. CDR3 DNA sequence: TGTGCCTGGAGCCCCGGGGAGACCCAGTACTTC. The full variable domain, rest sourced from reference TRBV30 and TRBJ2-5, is SQTIHQWPATLVQPVGSPLSLECTVEGTSNPNLYWYRQAAGRGLQLLFYSVGIGQISSEVPQNLSASRPQDRQFILSSKKLLLSDSGFYLCAWSPGETQYFGPGTRLLVL.

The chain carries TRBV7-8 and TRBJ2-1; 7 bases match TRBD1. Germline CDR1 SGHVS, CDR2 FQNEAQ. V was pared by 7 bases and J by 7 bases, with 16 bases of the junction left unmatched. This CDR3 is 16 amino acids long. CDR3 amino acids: CASTIIQGIRGNEQFF. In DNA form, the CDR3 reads TGTGCCAGCACCATCATACAGGGGATCAGGGGTAATGAGCAGTTCTTC.

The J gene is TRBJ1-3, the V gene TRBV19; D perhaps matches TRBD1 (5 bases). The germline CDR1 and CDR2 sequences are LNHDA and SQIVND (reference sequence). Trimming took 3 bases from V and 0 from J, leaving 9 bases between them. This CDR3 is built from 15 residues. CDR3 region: CASSIRGSSGNTIYF. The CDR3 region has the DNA TGTGCCAGTAGTATCCGGGGGTCCTCTGGAAACACCATATATTTT.

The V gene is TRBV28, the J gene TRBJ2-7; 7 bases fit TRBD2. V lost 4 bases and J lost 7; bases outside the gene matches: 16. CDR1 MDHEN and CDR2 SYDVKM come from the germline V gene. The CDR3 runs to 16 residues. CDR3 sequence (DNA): TGTGCCAGCAGTTCCTCTGCGGCGGGAGTTGAGGGAGAGCAGTACTTC. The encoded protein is CASSSSAAGVEGEQYF.

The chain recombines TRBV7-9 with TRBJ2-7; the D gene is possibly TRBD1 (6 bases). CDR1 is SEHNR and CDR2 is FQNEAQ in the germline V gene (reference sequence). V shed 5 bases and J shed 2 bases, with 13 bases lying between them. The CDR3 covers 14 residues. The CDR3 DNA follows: TGTGCCAGCAGCCCTCCCGGGACACCCTACGAGCAGTACTTC. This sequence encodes CASSPPGTPYEQYF.

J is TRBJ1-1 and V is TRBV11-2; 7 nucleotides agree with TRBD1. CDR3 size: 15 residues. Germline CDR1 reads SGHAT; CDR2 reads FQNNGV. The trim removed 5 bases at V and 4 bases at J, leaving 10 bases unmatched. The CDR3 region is CASSPNRGSGTEAFF. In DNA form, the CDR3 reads TGTGCCAGCAGCCCGAACAGGGGATCAGGCACTGAAGCTTTCTTT.

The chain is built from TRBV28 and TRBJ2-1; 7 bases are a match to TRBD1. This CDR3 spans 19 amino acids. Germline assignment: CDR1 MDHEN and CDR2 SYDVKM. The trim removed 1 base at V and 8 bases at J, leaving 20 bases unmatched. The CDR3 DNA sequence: TGTGCCAGCAGTTTATTTCGTGGGGGCAGGGGGTTTTCGGGTCATGAGCAGTTCTTC. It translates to CASSLFRGGRGFSGHEQFF.

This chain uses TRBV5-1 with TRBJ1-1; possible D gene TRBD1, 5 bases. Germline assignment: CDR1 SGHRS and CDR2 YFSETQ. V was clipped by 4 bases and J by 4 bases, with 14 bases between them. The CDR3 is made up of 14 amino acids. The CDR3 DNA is TGCGCCAGCAGCCCAAATTCAGGGTCCACTGAAGCTTTCTTT. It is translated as CASSPNSGSTEAFF.

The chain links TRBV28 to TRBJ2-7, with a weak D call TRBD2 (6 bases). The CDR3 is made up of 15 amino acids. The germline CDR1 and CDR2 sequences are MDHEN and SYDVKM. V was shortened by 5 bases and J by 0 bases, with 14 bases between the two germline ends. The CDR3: CASSRPGGNSYEQYF. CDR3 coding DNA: TGTGCCAGCAGTCGACCTGGCGGGAACTCCTACGAGCAGTACTTC. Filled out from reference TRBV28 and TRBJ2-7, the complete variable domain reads DVKVTQSSRYLVKRTGEKVFLECVQDMDHENMFWYRQDPGLGLRLIYFSYDVKMKEKGDIPEGYSVSREKKERFSLILESASTNQTSMYLCASSRPGGNSYEQYFGPGTRLTVT.

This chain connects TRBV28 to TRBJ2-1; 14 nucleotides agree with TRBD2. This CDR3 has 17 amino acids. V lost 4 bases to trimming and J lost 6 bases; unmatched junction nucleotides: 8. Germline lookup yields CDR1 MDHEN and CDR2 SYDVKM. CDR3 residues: CASSSPRTSGRFNEQFF. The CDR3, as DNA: TGTGCCAGCAGTTCCCCTCGGACTAGCGGGAGGTTCAATGAGCAGTTCTTC.

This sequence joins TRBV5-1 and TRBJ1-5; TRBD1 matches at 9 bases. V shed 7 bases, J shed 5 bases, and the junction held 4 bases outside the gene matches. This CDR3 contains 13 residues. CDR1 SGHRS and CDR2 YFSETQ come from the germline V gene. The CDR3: CASRQGVDQPQHF. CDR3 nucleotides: TGCGCCAGCCGACAGGGGGTAGATCAGCCCCAGCATTTT.

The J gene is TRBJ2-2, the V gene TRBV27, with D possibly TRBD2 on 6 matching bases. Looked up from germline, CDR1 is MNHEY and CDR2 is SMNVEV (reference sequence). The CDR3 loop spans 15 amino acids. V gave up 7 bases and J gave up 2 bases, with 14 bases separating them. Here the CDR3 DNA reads TGTGCCAGCACCCTCGGCGGGGCTAACACCGGGGAGCTGTTTTTT. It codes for CASTLGGANTGELFF.

The CDR3 DNA reads TGTGCCAGTAGTGCTACAGGCCTCTCTGGGGCCAACGTCCTGACTTTC. Encoded protein: CASSATGLSGANVLTF. The chain uses TRBV19 and TRBJ2-6; the D gene is possibly TRBD1 (5 bases). CDR3 length: 16 residues. Germline V CDR1 and CDR2: LNHDA, SQIVND (reference sequence). The ends were cut back, 5 bases at V and 0 bases at J, with 11 bases in the middle.

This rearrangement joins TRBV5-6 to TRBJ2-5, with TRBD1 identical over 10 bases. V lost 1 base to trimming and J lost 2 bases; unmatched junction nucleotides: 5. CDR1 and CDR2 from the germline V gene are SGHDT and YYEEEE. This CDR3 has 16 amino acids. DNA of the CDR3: TGTGCCAGCAGCTTGATGGGACAGGGGACACAAGAGACCCAGTACTTC. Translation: CASSLMGQGTQETQYF.

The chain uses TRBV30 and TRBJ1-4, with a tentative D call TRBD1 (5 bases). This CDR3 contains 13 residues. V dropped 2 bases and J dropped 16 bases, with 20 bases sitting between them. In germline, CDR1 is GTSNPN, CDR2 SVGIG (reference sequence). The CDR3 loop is CAWSPRPGVSPFF. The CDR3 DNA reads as TGTGCCTGGAGTCCTCGCCCGGGGGTCTCCCCGTTTTTT.

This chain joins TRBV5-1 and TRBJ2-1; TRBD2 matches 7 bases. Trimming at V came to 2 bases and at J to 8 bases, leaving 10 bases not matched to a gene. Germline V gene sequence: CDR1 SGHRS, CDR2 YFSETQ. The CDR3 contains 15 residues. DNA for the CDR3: TGCGCCAGCAGCTTTAGGCCCAAGCGGGAAGATGAGCAGTTCTTC. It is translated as CASSFRPKREDEQFF. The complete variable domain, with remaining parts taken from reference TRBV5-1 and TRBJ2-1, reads KAGVTQTPRYLIKTRGQQVTLSCSPISGHRSVSWYQQTPGQGLQFLFEYFSETQRNKGNFPGRFSGRQFSNSRSEMNVSTLELGDSALYLCASSFRPKREDEQFFGPGTRLTVL.

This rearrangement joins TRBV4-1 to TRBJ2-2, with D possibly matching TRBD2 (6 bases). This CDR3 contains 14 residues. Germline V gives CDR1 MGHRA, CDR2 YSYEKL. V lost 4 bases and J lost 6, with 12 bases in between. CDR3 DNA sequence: TGCGCCAGCAGCCCGGGAGCAAACTCCGGGGAGCTGTTTTTT. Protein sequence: CASSPGANSGELFF.

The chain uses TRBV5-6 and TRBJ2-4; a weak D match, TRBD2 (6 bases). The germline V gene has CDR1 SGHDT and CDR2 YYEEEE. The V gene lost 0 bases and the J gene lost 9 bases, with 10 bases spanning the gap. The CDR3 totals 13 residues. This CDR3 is CASSLGSGTIQYF. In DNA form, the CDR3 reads TGTGCCAGCAGCTTGGGTAGCGGAACCATTCAGTACTTC.

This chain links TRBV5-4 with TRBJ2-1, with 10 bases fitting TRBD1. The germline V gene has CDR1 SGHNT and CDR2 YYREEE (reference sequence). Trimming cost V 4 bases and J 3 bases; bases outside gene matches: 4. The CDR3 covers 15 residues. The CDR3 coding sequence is TGTGCCAGCAGCGCCGGGACAGGGGTCTACAATGAGCAGTTCTTC. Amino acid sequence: CASSAGTGVYNEQFF.

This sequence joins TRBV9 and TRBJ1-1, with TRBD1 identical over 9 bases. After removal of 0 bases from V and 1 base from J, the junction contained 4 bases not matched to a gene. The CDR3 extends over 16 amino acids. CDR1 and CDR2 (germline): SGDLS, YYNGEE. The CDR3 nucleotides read TGTGCCAGCAGCGTAGGCACAGGGGGCAGGAACACTGAAGCTTTCTTT. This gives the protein CASSVGTGGRNTEAFF.

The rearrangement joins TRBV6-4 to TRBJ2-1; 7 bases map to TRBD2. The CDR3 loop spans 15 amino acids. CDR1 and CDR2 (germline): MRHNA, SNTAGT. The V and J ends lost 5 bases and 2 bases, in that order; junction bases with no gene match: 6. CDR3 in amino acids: CASSPREVPYNEQFF. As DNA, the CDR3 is TGTGCCAGCAGTCCTCGGGAGGTCCCCTACAATGAGCAGTTCTTC.

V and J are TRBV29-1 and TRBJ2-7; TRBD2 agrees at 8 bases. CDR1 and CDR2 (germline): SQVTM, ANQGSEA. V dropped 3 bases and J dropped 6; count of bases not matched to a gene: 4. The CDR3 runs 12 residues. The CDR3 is CSVDLAGGEQYF. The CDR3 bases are TGCAGCGTTGATCTTGCGGGAGGCGAGCAGTACTTC.

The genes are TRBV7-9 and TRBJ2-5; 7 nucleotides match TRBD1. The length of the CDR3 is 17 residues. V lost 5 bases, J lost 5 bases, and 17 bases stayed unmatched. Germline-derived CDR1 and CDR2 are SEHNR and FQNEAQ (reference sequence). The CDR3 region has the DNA TGTGCCAGCAGCCCCCCAATGTGGGACAGTTTACGCGAGACCCAGTACTTC. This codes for CASSPPMWDSLRETQYF. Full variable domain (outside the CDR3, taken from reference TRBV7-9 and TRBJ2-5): DTGVSQNPRHKITKRGQNVTFRCDPISEHNRLYWYRQTLGQGPEFLTYFQNEAQLEKSRLLSDRFSAERPKGSFSTLEIQRTEQGDSAMYLCASSPPMWDSLRETQYFGPGTRLLVL.

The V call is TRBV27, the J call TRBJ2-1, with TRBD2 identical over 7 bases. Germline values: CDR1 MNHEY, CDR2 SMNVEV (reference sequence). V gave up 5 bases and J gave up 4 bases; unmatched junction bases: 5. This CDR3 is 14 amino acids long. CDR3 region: CASSHPGGYNEQFF. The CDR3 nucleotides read TGTGCCAGCAGTCACCCCGGGGGGTACAATGAGCAGTTCTTC.

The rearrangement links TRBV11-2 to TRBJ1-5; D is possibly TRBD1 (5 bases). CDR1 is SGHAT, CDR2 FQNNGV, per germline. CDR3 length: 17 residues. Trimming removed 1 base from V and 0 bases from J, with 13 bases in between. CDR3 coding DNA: TGTGCCAGCAGCTTAGGCGGGACGGAGAATAGCAATCAGCCCCAGCATTTT. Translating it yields CASSLGGTENSNQPQHF.

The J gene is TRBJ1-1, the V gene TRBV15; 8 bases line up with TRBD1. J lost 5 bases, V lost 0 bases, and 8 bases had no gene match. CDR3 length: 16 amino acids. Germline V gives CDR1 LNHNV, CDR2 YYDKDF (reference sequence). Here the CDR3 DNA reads TGTGCCACCAGCAGAGAGCGGACAGGGAGTGGAACTGAAGCTTTCTTT. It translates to CATSRERTGSGTEAFF.

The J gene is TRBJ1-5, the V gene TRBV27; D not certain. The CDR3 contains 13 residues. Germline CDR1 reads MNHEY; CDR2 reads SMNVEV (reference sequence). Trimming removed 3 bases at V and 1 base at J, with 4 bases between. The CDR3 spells CASSLRSNQPQHF. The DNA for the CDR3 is TGTGCCAGCAGTTTGAGGAGCAATCAGCCCCAGCATTTT.

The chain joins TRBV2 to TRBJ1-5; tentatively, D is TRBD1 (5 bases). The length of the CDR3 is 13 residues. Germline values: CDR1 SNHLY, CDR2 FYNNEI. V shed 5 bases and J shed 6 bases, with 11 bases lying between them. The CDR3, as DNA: TGTGCCAGCAGTTCCAGGGTAGGTCAGCCCCAGCATTTT. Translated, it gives CASSSRVGQPQHF.